The present entry profiles one TCR beta chain with its context. The antigen is unknown. Deep-level assay runs were performed. Repertoires were generated with immunoSEQ multiplex PCR, while TCRdb's copy carries only in-frame clones and drops some. This sample has under 2,500,000 clones, with approximately 96% found just once. This record belongs to a study of shared clonotypes between healthy human individuals. Across the whole study: Each donor had three CD4 naive, three CD4 memory, two CD8 naive and one CD8 memory plate. Study-level results: It was expected that sequencing depth would affect clonotype sharing among donors. Limitation of the genetic and exposure-history diversity represented came from the few donors.

Per the germline V gene, CDR1 is SEHNR and CDR2 is FQNEAQ (reference sequence). V lost 1 base, J lost 3 bases, and 12 bases lay in between. The CDR3 length is 16 residues. The source of this sequence is a young man in good health. Sequenced material: naive CD4+ T cells sorted from blood. Subset reported: CD45RA+ positively selected. V and J are TRBV7-9 and TRBJ2-2; D gene ambiguous. Written as DNA, the CDR3 is TGTGCCAGCAGCTTAGTGGCCGGCAGCTACACCGGGGAGCTGTTTTTT. Encoded protein: CASSLVAGSYTGELFF.